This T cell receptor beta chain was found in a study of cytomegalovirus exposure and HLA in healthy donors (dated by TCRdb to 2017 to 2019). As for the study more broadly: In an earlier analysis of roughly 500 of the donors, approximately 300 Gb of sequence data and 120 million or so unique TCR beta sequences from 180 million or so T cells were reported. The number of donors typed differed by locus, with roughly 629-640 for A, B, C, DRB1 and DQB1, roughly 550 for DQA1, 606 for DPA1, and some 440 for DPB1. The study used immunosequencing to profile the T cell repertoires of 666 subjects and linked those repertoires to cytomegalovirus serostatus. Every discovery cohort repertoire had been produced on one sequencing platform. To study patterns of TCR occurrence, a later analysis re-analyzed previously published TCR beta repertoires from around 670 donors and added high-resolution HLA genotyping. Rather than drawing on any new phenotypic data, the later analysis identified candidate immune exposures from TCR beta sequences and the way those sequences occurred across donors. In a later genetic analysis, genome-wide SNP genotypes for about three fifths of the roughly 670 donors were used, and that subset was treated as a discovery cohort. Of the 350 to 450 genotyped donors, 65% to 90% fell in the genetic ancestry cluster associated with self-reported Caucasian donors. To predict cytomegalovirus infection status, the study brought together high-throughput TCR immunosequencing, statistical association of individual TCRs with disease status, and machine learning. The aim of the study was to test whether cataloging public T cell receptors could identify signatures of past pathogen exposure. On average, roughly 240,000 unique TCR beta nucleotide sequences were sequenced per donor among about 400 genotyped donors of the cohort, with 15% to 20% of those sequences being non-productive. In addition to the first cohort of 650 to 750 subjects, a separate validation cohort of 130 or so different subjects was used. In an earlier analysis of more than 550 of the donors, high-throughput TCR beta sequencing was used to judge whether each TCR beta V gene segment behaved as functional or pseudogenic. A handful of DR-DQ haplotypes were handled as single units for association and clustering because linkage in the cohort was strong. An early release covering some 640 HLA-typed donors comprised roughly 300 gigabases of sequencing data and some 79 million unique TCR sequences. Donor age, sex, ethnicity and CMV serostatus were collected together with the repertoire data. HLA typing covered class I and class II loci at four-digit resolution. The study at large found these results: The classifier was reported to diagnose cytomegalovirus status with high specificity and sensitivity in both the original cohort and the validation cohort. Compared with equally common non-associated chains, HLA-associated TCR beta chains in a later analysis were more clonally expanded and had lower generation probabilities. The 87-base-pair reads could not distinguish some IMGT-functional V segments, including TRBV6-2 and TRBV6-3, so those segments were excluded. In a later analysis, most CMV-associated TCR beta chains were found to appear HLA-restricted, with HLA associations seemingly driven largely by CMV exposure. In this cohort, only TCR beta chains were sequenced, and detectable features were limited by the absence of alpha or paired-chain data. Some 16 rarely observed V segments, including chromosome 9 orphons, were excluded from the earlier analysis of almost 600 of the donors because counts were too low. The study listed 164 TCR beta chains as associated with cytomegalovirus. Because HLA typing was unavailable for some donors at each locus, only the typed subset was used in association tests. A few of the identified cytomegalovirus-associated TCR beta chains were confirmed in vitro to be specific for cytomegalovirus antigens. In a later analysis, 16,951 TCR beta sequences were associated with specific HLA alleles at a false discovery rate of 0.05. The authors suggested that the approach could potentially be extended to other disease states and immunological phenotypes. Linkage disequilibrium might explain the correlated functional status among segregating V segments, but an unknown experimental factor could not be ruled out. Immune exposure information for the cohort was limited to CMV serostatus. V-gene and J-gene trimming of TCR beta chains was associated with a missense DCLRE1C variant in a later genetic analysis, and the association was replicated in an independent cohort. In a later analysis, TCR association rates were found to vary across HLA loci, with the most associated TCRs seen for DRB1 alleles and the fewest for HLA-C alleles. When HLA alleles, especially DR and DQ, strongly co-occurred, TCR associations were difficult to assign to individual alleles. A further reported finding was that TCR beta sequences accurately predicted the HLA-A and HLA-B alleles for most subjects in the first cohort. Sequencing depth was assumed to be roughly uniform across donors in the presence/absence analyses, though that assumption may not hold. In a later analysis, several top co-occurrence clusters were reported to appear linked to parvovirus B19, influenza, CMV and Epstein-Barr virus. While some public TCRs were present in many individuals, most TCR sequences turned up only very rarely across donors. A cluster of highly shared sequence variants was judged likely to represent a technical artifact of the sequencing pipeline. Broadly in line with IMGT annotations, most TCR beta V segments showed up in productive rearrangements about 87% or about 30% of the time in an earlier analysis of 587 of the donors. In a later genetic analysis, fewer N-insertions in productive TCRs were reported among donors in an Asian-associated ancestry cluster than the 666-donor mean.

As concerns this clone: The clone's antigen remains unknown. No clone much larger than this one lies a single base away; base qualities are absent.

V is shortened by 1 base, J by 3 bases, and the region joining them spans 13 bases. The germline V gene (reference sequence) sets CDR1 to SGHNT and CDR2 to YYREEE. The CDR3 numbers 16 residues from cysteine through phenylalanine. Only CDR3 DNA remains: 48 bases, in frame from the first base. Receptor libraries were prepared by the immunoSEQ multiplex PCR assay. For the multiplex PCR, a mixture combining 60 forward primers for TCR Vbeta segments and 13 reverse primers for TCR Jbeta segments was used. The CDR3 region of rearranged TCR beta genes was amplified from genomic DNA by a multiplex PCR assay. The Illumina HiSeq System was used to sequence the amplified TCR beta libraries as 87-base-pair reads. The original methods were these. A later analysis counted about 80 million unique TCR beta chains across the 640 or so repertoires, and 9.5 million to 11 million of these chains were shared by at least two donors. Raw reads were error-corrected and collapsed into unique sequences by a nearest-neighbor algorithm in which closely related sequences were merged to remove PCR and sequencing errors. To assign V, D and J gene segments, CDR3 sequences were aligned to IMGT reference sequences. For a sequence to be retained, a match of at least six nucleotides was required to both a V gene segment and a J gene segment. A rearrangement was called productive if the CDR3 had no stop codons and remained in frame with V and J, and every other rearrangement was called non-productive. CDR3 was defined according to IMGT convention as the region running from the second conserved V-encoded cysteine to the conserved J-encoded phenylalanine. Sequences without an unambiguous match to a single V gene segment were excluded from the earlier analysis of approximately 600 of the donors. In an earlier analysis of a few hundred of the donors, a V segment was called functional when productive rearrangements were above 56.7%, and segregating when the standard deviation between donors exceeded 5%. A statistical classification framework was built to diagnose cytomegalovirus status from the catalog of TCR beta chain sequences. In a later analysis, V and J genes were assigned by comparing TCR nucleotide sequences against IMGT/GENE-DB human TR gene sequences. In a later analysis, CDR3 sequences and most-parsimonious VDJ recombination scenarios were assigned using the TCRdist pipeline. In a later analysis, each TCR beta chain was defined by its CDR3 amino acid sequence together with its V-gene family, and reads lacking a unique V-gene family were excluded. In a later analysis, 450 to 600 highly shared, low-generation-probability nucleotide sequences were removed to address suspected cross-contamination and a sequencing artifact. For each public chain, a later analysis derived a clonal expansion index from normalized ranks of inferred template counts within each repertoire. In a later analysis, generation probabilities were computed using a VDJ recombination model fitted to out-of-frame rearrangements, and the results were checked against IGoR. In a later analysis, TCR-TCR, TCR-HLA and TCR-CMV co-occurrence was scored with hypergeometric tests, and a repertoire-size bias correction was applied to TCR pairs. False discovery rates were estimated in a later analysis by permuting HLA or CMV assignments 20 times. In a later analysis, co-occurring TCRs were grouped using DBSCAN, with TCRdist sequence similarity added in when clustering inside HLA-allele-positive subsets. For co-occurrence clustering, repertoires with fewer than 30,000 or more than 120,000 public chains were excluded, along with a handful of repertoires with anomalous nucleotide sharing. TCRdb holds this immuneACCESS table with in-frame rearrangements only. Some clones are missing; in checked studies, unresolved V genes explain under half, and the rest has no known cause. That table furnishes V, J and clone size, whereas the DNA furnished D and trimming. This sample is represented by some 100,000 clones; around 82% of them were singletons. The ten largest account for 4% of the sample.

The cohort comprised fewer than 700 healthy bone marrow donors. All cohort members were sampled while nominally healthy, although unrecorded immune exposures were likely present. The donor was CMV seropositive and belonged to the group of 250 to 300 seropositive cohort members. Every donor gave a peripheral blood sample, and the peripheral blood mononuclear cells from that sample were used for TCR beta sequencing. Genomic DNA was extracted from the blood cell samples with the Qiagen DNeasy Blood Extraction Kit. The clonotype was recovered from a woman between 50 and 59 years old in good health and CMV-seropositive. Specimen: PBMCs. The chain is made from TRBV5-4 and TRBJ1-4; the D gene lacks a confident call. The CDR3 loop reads CASSLRVGVANEKLFF. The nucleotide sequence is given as TGTGCCAGCAGCTTGAGGGTCGGGGTTGCTAATGAAAAACTGTTTTTT.